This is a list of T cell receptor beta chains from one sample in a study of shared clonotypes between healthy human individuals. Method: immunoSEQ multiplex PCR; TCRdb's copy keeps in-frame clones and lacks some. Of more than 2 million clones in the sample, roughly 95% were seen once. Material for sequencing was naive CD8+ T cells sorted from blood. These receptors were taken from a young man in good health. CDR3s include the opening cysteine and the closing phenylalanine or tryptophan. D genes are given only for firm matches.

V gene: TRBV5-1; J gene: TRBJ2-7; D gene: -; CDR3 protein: CASSLRQLPSYEQYF; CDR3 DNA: TGCGCCAGCAGCTTGCGACAGCTCCCTTCCTACGAGCAGTACTTC
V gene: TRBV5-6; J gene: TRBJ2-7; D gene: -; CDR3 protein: CASSLTDNYEQYF; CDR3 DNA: TGTGCCAGCAGCTTGACAGACAACTACGAGCAGTACTTC
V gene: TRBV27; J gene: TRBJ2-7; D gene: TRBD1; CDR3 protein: CASSLGTVSEQYF; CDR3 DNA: TGTGCCAGCAGTTTAGGGACAGTAAGCGAGCAGTACTTC
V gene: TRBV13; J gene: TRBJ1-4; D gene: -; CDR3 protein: CASSQRASNEKLFF; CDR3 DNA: TGTGCCAGCAGCCAGAGGGCCAGTAATGAAAAACTGTTTTTT
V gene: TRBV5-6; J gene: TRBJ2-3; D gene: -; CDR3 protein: CASSLIASTDTQYF; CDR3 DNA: TGTGCCAGCAGCTTGATAGCGAGCACAGATACGCAGTATTTT
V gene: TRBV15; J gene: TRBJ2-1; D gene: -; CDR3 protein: CATSRVGEGYNEQFF; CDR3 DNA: TGTGCCACCAGCAGAGTTGGAGAAGGCTACAATGAGCAGTTCTTC
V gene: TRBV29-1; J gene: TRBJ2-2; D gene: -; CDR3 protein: CSVDYPNSGELFF; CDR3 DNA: TGCAGCGTTGACTACCCAAACTCCGGGGAGCTGTTTTTT
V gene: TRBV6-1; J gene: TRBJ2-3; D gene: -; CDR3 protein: CASSERTHITDTQYF; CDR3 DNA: TGTGCCAGCAGTGAACGGACCCACATCACAGATACGCAGTATTTT
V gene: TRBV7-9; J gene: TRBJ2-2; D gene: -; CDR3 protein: CASSQFGELFF; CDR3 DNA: TGTGCCAGCAGCCAGTTTGGGGAGCTGTTTTTT
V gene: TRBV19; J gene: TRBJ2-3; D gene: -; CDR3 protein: CASSIVSGTGDTQYF; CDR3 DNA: TGTGCCAGTAGTATAGTATCGGGGACGGGGGATACGCAGTATTTT
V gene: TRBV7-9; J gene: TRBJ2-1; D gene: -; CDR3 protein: CASSLTGGVSYNEQFF; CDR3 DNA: TGTGCCAGCAGCCTCACGGGGGGCGTTTCCTACAATGAGCAGTTCTTC
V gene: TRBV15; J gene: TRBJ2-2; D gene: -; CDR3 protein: CATSRGVSVTGELFF; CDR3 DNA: TGTGCCACCAGCAGAGGGGTCTCCGTCACCGGGGAGCTGTTTTTT
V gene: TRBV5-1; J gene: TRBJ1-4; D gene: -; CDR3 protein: CASSLSAGSNEKLFF; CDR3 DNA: TGCGCCAGCAGCTTGTCGGCAGGAAGTAATGAAAAACTGTTTTTT